This T cell receptor beta chain derives from a study of monozygotic twins with inflammatory bowel disease. Study results and limitations: Twins with IBD were found to have lower TCRbeta diversity (inverse Simpson) than healthy co-twins.

With respect to this clonotype: The antigen is undetermined.

The CDR3 length is 13 residues. In germline, CDR1 is DFQATT, CDR2 SNEGSKA (reference sequence). Blood samples of about 2.5 ml were drawn from every donor. Whole blood supplied total RNA, and T cells were not sorted. TCRdb reprocessed the 5' RACE reads and stores each CDR3 protein as one record, lacking DNA. The table for this sample gives 150,000 or so distinct CDR3 sequences. This receptor was taken from a human donor with ulcerative colitis or Crohn's disease, or a healthy co-twin of an affected twin (not recorded which). V usage is TRBV20-1 and J usage is TRBJ1-2. The sequenced sample was blood. CDR3 protein: CSAMASSNYGYTF.